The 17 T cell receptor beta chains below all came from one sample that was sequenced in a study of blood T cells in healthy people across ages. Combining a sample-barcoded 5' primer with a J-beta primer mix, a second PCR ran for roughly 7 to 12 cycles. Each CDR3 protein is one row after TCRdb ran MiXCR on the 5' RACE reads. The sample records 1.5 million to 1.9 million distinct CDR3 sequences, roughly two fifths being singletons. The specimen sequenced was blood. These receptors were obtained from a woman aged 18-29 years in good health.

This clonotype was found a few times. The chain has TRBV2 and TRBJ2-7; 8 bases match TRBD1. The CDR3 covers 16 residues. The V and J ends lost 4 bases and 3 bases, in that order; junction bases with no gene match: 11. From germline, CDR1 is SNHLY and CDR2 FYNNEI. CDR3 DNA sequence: TGTGCCAGCAGTGGAGGTTGGACAGGGTTAGTCTACGAGCAGTACTTC. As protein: CASSGGWTGLVYEQYF.

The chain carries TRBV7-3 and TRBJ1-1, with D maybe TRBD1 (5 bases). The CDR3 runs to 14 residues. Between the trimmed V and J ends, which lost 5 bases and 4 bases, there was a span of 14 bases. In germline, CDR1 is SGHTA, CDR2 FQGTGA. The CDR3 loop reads CASSPTPGVTEAFF. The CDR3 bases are TGTGCCAGCAGCCCGACCCCGGGGGTCACTGAAGCTTTCTTT.

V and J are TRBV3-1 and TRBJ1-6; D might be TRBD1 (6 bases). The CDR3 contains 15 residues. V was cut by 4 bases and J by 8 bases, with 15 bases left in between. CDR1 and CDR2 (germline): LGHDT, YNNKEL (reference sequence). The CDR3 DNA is TGTGCCAGCAGCCCCAAGGGGGAAAGGGATTCACCCCTCCACTTT. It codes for CASSPKGERDSPLHF.

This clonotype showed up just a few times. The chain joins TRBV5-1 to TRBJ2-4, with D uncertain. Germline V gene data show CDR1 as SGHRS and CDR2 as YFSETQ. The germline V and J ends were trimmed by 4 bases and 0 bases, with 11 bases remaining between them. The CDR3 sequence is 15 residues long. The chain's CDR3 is CASSPQSTAKNIQYF. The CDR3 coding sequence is TGCGCCAGCAGCCCGCAATCAACAGCCAAAAACATTCAGTACTTC.

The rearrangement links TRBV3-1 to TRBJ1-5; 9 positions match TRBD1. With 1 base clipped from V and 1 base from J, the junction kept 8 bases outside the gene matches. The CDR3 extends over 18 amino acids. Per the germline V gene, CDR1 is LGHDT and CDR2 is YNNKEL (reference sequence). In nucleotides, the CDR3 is TGTGCCAGCAGCCAAGGGGGACAGGGCTTCTGGAGCAATCAGCCCCAGCATTTT. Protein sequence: CASSQGGQGFWSNQPQHF. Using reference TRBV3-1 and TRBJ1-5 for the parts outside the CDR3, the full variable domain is DTAVSQTPKYLVTQMGNDKSIKCEQNLGHDTMYWYKQDSKKFLKIMFSYNNKELIINETVPNRFSPKSPDKAHLNLHINSLELGDSAVYFCASSQGGQGFWSNQPQHFGDGTRLSIL.

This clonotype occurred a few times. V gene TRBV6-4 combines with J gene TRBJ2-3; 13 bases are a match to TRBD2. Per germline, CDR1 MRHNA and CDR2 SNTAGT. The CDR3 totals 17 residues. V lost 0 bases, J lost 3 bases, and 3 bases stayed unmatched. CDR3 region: CASSDSSTSGGTDTQYF. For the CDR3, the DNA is TGTGCCAGCAGTGACTCGTCGACTAGCGGGGGGACAGATACGCAGTATTTT.

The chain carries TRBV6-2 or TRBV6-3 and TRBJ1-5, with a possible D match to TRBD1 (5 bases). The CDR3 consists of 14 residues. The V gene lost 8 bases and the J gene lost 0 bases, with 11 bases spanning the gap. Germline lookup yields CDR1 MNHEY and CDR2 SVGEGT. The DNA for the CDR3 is TGTGCCAGCCGCCCTAGGGGTAGCAATCAGCCCCAGCATTTT. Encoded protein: CASRPRGSNQPQHF.

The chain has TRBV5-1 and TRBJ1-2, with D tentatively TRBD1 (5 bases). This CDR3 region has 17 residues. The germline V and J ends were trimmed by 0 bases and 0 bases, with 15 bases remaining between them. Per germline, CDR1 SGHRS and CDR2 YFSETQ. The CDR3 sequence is CASSLEVGTQANYGYTF. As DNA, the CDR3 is TGCGCCAGCAGCTTGGAAGTTGGGACTCAAGCTAACTATGGCTACACCTTC.

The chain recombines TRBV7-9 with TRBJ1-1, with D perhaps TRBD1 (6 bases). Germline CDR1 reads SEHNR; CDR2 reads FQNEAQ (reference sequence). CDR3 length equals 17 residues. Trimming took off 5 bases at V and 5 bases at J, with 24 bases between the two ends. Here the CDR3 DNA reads TGTGCCAGCAGCGAATCTTACAGGGTGCCAAAAGATACTGAAGCTTTCTTT. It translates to CASSESYRVPKDTEAFF.

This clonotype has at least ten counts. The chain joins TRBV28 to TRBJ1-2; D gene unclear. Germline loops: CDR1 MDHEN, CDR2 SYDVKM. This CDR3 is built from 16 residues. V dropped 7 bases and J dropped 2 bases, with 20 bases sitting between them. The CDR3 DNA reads TGTGCCAGCAATCACCCCTGGGAAGGGTCGAACTATGGCTACACCTTC. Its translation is CASNHPWEGSNYGYTF.

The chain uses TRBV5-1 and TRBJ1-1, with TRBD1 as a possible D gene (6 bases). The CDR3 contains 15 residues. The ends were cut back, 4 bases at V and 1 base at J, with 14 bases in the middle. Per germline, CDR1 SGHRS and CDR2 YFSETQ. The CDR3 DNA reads TGCGCCAGCAGCCTTGACAGGCCTACGAACACTGAAGCTTTCTTT. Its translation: CASSLDRPTNTEAFF.

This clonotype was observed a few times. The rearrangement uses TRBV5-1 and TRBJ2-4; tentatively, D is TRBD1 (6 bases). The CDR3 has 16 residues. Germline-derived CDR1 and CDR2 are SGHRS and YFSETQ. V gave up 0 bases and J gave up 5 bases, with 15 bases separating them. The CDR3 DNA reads TGCGCCAGCAGCTTGGCAGGGGCCGGGCCCCAAAACATTCAGTACTTC. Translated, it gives CASSLAGAGPQNIQYF.

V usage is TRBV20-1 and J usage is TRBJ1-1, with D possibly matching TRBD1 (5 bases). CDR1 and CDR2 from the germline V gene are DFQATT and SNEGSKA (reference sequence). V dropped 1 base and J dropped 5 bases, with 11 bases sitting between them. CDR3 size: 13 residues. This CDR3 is CSARGSRETEAFF. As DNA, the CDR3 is TGCAGTGCTAGAGGAAGCAGGGAGACTGAAGCTTTCTTT.

CDR3 loop: CASSLLGTSGSGQETQYF. The CDR3 coding sequence is TGCGCCAGCAGCTTGTTGGGGACTAGCGGGAGCGGCCAAGAGACCCAGTACTTC. This chain joins TRBV5-1 and TRBJ2-5; 14 bases match TRBD2. Germline loops: CDR1 SGHRS, CDR2 YFSETQ. This CDR3 is built from 18 residues. V trimming: 1 base; J trimming: 1 base; junction bases outside the gene matches: 6. Complete variable domain (other parts from reference TRBV5-1 and TRBJ2-5): KAGVTQTPRYLIKTRGQQVTLSCSPISGHRSVSWYQQTPGQGLQFLFEYFSETQRNKGNFPGRFSGRQFSNSRSEMNVSTLELGDSALYLCASSLLGTSGSGQETQYFGPGTRLLVL.

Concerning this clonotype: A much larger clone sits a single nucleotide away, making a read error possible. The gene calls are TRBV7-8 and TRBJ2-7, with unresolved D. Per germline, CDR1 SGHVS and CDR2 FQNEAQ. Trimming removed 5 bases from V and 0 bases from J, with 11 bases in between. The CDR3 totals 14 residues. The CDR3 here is CASSVVQISYEQYF. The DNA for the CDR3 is TGTGCCAGCAGCGTAGTACAGATCTCCTACGAGCAGTACTTC.

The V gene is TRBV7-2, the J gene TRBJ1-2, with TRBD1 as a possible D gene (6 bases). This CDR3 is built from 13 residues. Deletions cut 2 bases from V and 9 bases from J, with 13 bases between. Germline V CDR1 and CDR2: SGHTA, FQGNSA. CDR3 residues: CASSLQLQGRYTF. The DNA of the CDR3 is TGTGCCAGCAGCTTACAATTGCAGGGGCGCTACACCTTC. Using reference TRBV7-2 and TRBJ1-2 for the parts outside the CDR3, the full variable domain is GAGVSQSPSNKVTEKGKDVELRCDPISGHTALYWYRQSLGQGLEFLIYFQGNSAPDKSGLPSDRFSAERTGGSVSTLTIQRTQQEDSAVYLCASSLQLQGRYTFGSGTRLTVV.

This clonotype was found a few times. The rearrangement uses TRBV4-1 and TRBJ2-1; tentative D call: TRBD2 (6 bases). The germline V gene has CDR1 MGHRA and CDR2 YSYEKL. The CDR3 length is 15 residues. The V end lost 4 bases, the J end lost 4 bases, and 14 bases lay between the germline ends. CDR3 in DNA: TGCGCCAGCAGCCCGACTTATAGCGGTTACAATGAGCAGTTCTTC. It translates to CASSPTYSGYNEQFF.